This T cell receptor (beta chain) was captured by sequencing in a study of blood T cells in healthy people across ages. Study outcomes and limitations: What prevented conclusive comparison of naive and antigen-experienced cells was that PBMCs were unsorted.

A second roughly 7 to 12 cycle PCR used barcoded and J-beta primers. MiXCR was run by TCRdb on the 5' RACE reads, yielding one entry per CDR3 protein. The table lists 1.5 million to 2 million distinct CDR3 sequences, approximately 32% of them singletons. The CDR3 has 17 residues. The germline V gene has CDR1 SGHAT and CDR2 FQNNGV. Trimming took 2 bases from V and 0 from J; bases not matched to a gene: 8. About this clonotype itself: Its antigen is unidentified.

This sequence originates from a woman between 25 and 40 years old in good health. The material sequenced was blood. The V and J genes are TRBV11-2 and TRBJ2-7; 9 nucleotides agree with TRBD2. CDR3 loop: CASSLPLAGRNSYEQYF. Here the CDR3 DNA reads TGTGCCAGCAGCTTACCACTAGCGGGCCGAAACTCCTACGAGCAGTACTTC.